This entry lists 12 T cell receptor beta chains sequenced from one sample in a study of shared clonotypes between healthy human individuals. Clones were sequenced by immunoSEQ multiplex PCR, and TCRdb holds only the in-frame ones, with some missing. This sample has around 1.4 million clones, with 98% found just once. The sample taken for sequencing was naive CD4+ T cells sorted from blood. The subset: CD45RA+ positively selected. The receptors derive from a man aged 25 to 45 in good health.

The CDR3 spells CASSTPRRTDTQYF. The CDR3, as DNA: TGTGCCAGCAGTACCCCAAGGCGAACAGATACGCAGTATTTT. The V gene is TRBV28, the J gene TRBJ2-3; D remains ambiguous. The CDR3 is 14 residues long. Germline V lookup: CDR1 MDHEN, CDR2 SYDVKM. V lost 5 bases to trimming and J lost 3 bases, with 12 bases between them.

The CDR3 DNA sequence: TGTGCCAGTACGTACCAGCTGGGTGGCTACACCTTC. The encoded protein is CASTYQLGGYTF. This chain uses TRBV19 with TRBJ1-2, with D unresolved. Germline V gives CDR1 LNHDA, CDR2 SQIVND (reference sequence). CDR3 length: 12 amino acids. Trimming took 7 bases from V and 7 from J, leaving 13 bases between them.

This clone was observed a single time. The rearrangement links TRBV4-1 to TRBJ2-7, with TRBD2 matching over 10 bases. This CDR3 is 20 amino acids long. Germline V gene data show CDR1 as MGHRA and CDR2 as YSYEKL. The trim removed 0 bases at V and 4 bases at J, leaving 18 bases unmatched. In nucleotides, the CDR3 is TGCGCCAGCAGCCAAGATGAGGGGACTAGCGCTAGACGAGCTGGGTACGAGCAGTACTTC. Residues: CASSQDEGTSARRAGYEQYF.

A single count supports this clone. The J gene is TRBJ2-1, the V gene TRBV18; D call uncertain. V was shortened by 6 bases and J by 0 bases, with 12 bases between the two germline ends. Germline V lookup: CDR1 KGHSH, CDR2 LQKENI. This CDR3 has 15 amino acids. The CDR3 loop is CASSPAGFSYNEQFF. The CDR3 DNA sequence: TGTGCCAGCTCCCCCGCCGGATTCTCCTACAATGAGCAGTTCTTC.

The gene calls are TRBV28 and TRBJ1-3; D is possibly TRBD1 (5 bases). CDR1 is MDHEN and CDR2 is SYDVKM in the germline V gene. V was trimmed by 6 bases and J by 3 bases, leaving 9 bases between them. CDR3 length: 13 amino acids. The CDR3 here is CASSPGRGNTIYF. The DNA for the CDR3 is TGTGCCAGCAGCCCGGGACGTGGAAACACCATATATTTT.

The rearrangement links TRBV4-2 to TRBJ2-7; D unclear. Germline loops: CDR1 LGHNA, CDR2 YNFKEQ. The CDR3 runs 15 residues. With 0 bases removed from V and 0 bases from J, the gap between germline ends came to 9 bases. The CDR3 reads CASSQEWQNSYEQYF. In DNA form, the CDR3 reads TGTGCCAGCAGCCAAGAATGGCAGAACTCCTACGAGCAGTACTTC.

CDR3 nucleotide sequence: TGTGCCTGGAGCCCTAGCCCCTACGAGCAGTACTTC. This translates into CAWSPSPYEQYF. This sequence joins TRBV30 and TRBJ2-7; the D gene is possibly TRBD2 (5 bases). V gave up 3 bases and J gave up 2 bases, with 8 bases separating them. This CDR3 is 12 amino acids long. Per the germline V gene, CDR1 is GTSNPN and CDR2 is SVGIG (reference sequence).

J is TRBJ2-2 and V is TRBV11-3; 11 bases are a match to TRBD1. The CDR3 loop spans 15 amino acids. J was trimmed by 7 bases and V by 4 bases; bases with no gene match: 5. Germline CDR1 SGHNT, CDR2 YENEEA. The CDR3 DNA sequence: TGTGCCAGCAGCTACGGACAGGGGGCATTCGGGGAGCTGTTTTTT. Protein: CASSYGQGAFGELFF.

The chain joins TRBV6-1 to TRBJ1-2; D is undetermined. The germline CDR1 and CDR2 sequences are MNHNS and SASEGT. The CDR3 runs 12 residues. Trimming cost V 7 bases and J 8 bases, with 14 bases left between them. Written as DNA, the CDR3 is TGTGCCAGCACCCGGGCGACATCCGGCTACACCTTC. Its translation: CASTRATSGYTF.

V and J are TRBV9 and TRBJ2-3, with 11 positions matching TRBD1. The CDR3 is made up of 17 amino acids. V lost 3 bases and J lost 3; bases outside the gene matches: 9. Germline V gives CDR1 SGDLS, CDR2 YYNGEE. The CDR3 DNA is TGTGCCAGCAGCGGCTATTCGGGGACAGGGGGGACAGATACGCAGTATTTT. Residues: CASSGYSGTGGTDTQYF.

This clone was found once. The chain combines TRBV9 with TRBJ2-1; TRBD2 matches 13 bases. The V gene's germline CDR1 is SGDLS and CDR2 YYNGEE. This CDR3 region has 15 residues. V was clipped by 4 bases and J by 8 bases; unmatched bases: 6. The CDR3: CASSLGLAGLDEQFF. The CDR3 DNA sequence: TGTGCCAGCAGCTTGGGACTAGCGGGACTCGATGAGCAGTTCTTC.

The chain uses TRBV9 and TRBJ2-2; D unclear. The germline V gene encodes CDR1 SGDLS and CDR2 YYNGEE. Trimming stripped 5 bases from V and 0 bases from J, with 8 bases between. The CDR3 totals 14 residues. The CDR3 sequence is CASSSLPNTGELFF. CDR3 nucleotide sequence: TGTGCCAGCAGTTCACTACCGAACACCGGGGAGCTGTTTTTT.